The 2 T cell receptor beta chains presented below share a single source sample, sequenced in a study of blood T cells in healthy people across ages. Using a J-beta primer mix together with a sample-barcoded 5' primer, a second PCR was run for roughly 7 to 11 cycles. TCRdb re-called the 5' RACE reads with MiXCR, one entry per CDR3 protein. This sample has about 940,000 distinct CDR3 sequences; 48% occur once, and the top ten carry under 15%. Source material: blood. Receptors originate from a man younger than 40 in good health.

This chain joins TRBV10-3 and TRBJ2-7, with D tentatively TRBD1 or TRBD2 (6 bases each). This CDR3 is built from 18 residues. CDR1 is ENHRY and CDR2 is SYGVKD in the germline V gene. V lost 0 bases to trimming and J lost 3 bases, with 21 bases between them. The CDR3 here is CAISESGLGGLYNYEQYF. CDR3 nucleotide sequence: TGTGCCATCAGTGAGTCTGGTCTCGGGGGCTTGTATAACTACGAGCAGTACTTC.

Concerning this clonotype: A junction boundary mismatches the germline segment, possibly from a read error. V and J are TRBV19 and TRBJ2-1, with 10 bases identical to TRBD2. The CDR3 covers 15 residues. Germline CDR1 LNHDA, CDR2 SQIVND (reference sequence). CDR3: CAGRTLAGESNEQFF. The CDR3 DNA reads TGTGCCGGTAGGACCCTAGCGGGGGAAAGCAATGAGCAGTTCTTC.